One sample yielded the 32 T cell receptor beta chains listed below, sequenced in a study of T cell responses to AZD1222 COVID-19 vaccine. TCRdb's table, derived via immunoSEQ multiplex PCR, lists solely in-frame clones and lacks some. The sample includes tens of thousands of clones, roughly nine tenths seen only once; the top ten take about 9%. The source was peripheral blood, collected 28 days after the second AZD1222 dose. The receptor source for this set is an adult who received the AZD1222 COVID-19 vaccine.

This chain joins TRBV3-1 (or the pseudogene TRBV3-2) and TRBJ2-2; maybe TRBD1 (6 bases). V shed 5 bases and J shed 5 bases, with 12 bases lying between them. The CDR3 is made up of 14 amino acids. Germline V lookup: CDR1 LGHDT, CDR2 YNNKEL (reference sequence). In nucleotides, the CDR3 is TGTGCCAGCAGCGCCAGGGGACCTACCGGGGAGCTGTTTTTT. Protein product: CASSARGPTGELFF.

V and J are TRBV27 and TRBJ2-4, with a possible D match to TRBD2 (6 bases). This CDR3 region has 18 residues. Trimming shortened V by 5 bases and J by 1 base, and 21 bases separated the two germline ends. CDR1 is MNHEY and CDR2 is SMNVEV in the germline V gene (reference sequence). DNA for the CDR3: TGTGCCAGCAGTCCCTCGTCGTGGCGGGAAGGGGCCAAAAACATTCAGTACTTC. Translated, it gives CASSPSSWREGAKNIQYF.

The chain is built from TRBV11-3 and TRBJ2-3; D ambiguous. The CDR3 sequence is 12 residues long. Germline V lookup: CDR1 SGHNT, CDR2 YENEEA. V lost 4 bases to trimming and J lost 6 bases, with 8 bases between them. DNA for the CDR3: TGTGCCAGCAGCTCATACTTGGATACGCAGTATTTT. Protein sequence: CASSSYLDTQYF.

This chain joins TRBV6-2 or TRBV6-3 and TRBJ1-2; D is ambiguous. Trimming shortened V by 2 bases and J by 2 bases, and 6 bases separated the two germline ends. From germline, CDR1 is MNHEY and CDR2 SVGEGT. The CDR3 totals 13 residues. CDR3: CASSYGRNYGYTF. DNA of the CDR3: TGTGCCAGCAGTTACGGCAGGAACTATGGCTACACCTTC.

The chain has TRBV5-6 and TRBJ2-3; D call uncertain. V lost 1 base to trimming and J lost 6 bases, with 12 bases between them. The CDR3 sequence is 14 residues long. CDR1 SGHDT and CDR2 YYEEEE come from the germline V gene. In DNA, the CDR3 is TGTGCCAGCAGCTTGATCCCTTCCACCGATACGCAGTATTTT. This codes for CASSLIPSTDTQYF. Supplemented by reference TRBV5-6 and TRBJ2-3, the full variable domain reads DAGVTQSPTHLIKTRGQQVTLRCSPKSGHDTVSWYQQALGQGPQFIFQYYEEEERQRGNFPDRFSGHQFPNYSSELNVNALLLGDSALYLCASSLIPSTDTQYFGPGTRLTVL.

The rearrangement uses TRBV11-2 and TRBJ2-7; no clear D gene. The CDR3 is 13 residues long. V was pared by 1 base and J by 0 bases, with 4 bases between. Per the germline V gene, CDR1 is SGHAT and CDR2 is FQNNGV. The CDR3 loop is CASSLGDSYEQYF. CDR3 nucleotides: TGTGCCAGCAGCTTAGGGGACTCCTACGAGCAGTACTTC.

The chain joins TRBV6-5 to TRBJ1-1, with D tentatively TRBD1 (6 bases). Germline lookup yields CDR1 MNHEY and CDR2 SVGAGI. The V end lost 4 bases, the J end lost 3 bases, and 15 bases lay between the germline ends. The CDR3 contains 15 residues. The CDR3 spells CASSFPGTSDTEAFF. The CDR3 bases are TGTGCCAGCAGTTTCCCTGGGACATCGGACACTGAAGCTTTCTTT.

This chain connects TRBV27 to TRBJ1-1, with D possibly TRBD1 on 6 matching bases. The CDR3 is 13 amino acids. The germline gives CDR1 MNHEY, CDR2 SMNVEV (reference sequence). Trimming left V 4 bases short and J 5 bases short, with 11 bases between. This CDR3 reads CASSSTGRTEAFF. The CDR3 nucleotides are TGTGCCAGCAGTTCGACAGGTCGGACTGAAGCTTTCTTT.

The chain links TRBV5-4 to TRBJ1-4, with a possible D match to TRBD1 (6 bases). This CDR3 is built from 14 residues. Germline V gene lookup returns CDR1 SGHNT and CDR2 YYREEE (reference sequence). With 4 bases removed from V and 3 bases from J, the gap between germline ends came to 10 bases. CDR3 coding DNA: TGTGCCAGCAGCAAGGGGGGGGCTAATGAAAAACTGTTTTTT. This gives the protein CASSKGGANEKLFF.

This chain links TRBV24-1 with TRBJ2-3; D is unresolved. In germline, CDR1 is KGHDR, CDR2 SFDVKD. The CDR3 loop spans 11 amino acids. The V and J ends lost 7 bases and 9 bases respectively, with 10 bases between them. The CDR3 here is CATSIMGTQYF. The CDR3, as DNA: TGTGCCACCAGCATCATGGGGACGCAGTATTTT.

The rearrangement uses TRBV2 and TRBJ2-7; D uncertain. The ends were cut back, 0 bases at V and 9 bases at J, with 9 bases in the middle. The CDR3 runs to 12 residues. The germline CDR1 and CDR2 sequences are SNHLY and FYNNEI. The CDR3 DNA sequence: TGTGCCAGCAGTGAAGCGCCTTTGGGGCAGTACTTC. Its translation: CASSEAPLGQYF.

This chain uses TRBV19 with TRBJ2-1; 9 bases line up with TRBD1. This CDR3 region has 15 residues. The ends lost 5 bases at V and 7 bases at J; junction bases unmatched: 9. Looked up from germline, CDR1 is LNHDA and CDR2 is SQIVND (reference sequence). DNA for the CDR3: TGTGCCAGTAGTCCCGAGGACAGGGGCGGGAATGAGCAGTTCTTC. Translation: CASSPEDRGGNEQFF.

This clone has only one observation. The rearrangement joins TRBV27 to TRBJ1-5; the match to TRBD1 covers 7 bases. The CDR3 runs 15 residues. CDR1 is MNHEY and CDR2 is SMNVEV in the germline V gene (reference sequence). Trimming at V came to 6 bases and at J to 4 bases, leaving 9 bases not matched to a gene. CDR3 bases: TGTGCCAGCAGATTAGGGTGGGACAGAAATCAGCCCCAGCATTTT. Protein: CASRLGWDRNQPQHF.

In its sample, this clone was seen a few times. The chain has TRBV7-9 and TRBJ1-4; D is undetermined. Germline V lookup: CDR1 SEHNR, CDR2 FQNEAQ (reference sequence). The CDR3 has 16 amino acids. Trimming removed 0 bases at V and 0 bases at J, with 8 bases between. CDR3 sequence (DNA): TGTGCCAGCAGCTTAGCGCTAGGGTCAACTAATGAAAAACTGTTTTTT. The encoded protein is CASSLALGSTNEKLFF.

The J gene is TRBJ2-1, the V gene TRBV4-1; 12 bases align to TRBD2. V shed 1 base and J 9 bases; nucleotides not matched to a gene: 4. In germline, CDR1 is MGHRA, CDR2 YSYEKL. The CDR3 loop spans 15 amino acids. Here the CDR3 reads CASSQARLAGVEQFF. The DNA for the CDR3 is TGCGCCAGCAGCCAAGCGCGACTAGCGGGAGTTGAGCAGTTCTTC.

This clone was found once. This chain uses TRBV6-5 with TRBJ1-2; D call uncertain. Germline CDR1 reads MNHEY; CDR2 reads SVGAGI. Trimming removed 7 bases at V and 0 bases at J, with 12 bases between. The CDR3 covers 14 residues. The CDR3 spells CASNQLSTNYGYTF. The DNA of the CDR3 is TGTGCCAGCAACCAGCTTTCAACTAACTATGGCTACACCTTC.

V usage is TRBV7-2 and J usage is TRBJ2-5; a possible D gene is TRBD1 (6 bases). The germline V gene has CDR1 SGHTA and CDR2 FQGNSA. The CDR3 is made up of 15 amino acids. V shed 1 base and J shed 5 bases, with 14 bases lying between them. The CDR3 protein is CASSLDGTPGETQYF. The CDR3 DNA sequence: TGTGCCAGCAGCTTAGATGGGACACCCGGGGAGACCCAGTACTTC.

The chain couples TRBV4-3 to TRBJ2-6; 7 bases are shared with TRBD1. The germline V gene encodes CDR1 LGHNA and CDR2 YSLEER. The CDR3 runs 18 residues. The J segment lost 1 base and the V segment lost 1 base, leaving 7 bases of the junction unmatched. The CDR3 region has the DNA TGCGCCAGCAGCCAAGGGGAGACAGGGACATCTGGGGCCAACGTCCTGACTTTC. Amino acid sequence: CASSQGETGTSGANVLTF.

The chain couples TRBV2 to TRBJ1-5; D is ambiguous. With 6 bases removed from V and 1 base from J, the gap between germline ends came to 7 bases. Germline CDR1 reads SNHLY; CDR2 reads FYNNEI. The CDR3 totals 13 residues. CDR3 residues: CASSQDSNQPQHF. The CDR3 coding sequence is TGTGCCAGCAGCCAAGACAGCAATCAGCCCCAGCATTTT. Together with reference TRBV2 and TRBJ1-5, the CDR3 gives the full variable domain: EPEVTQTPSHQVTQMGQEVILRCVPISNHLYFYWYRQILGQKVEFLVSFYNNEISEKSEIFDDQFSVERPDGSNFTLKIRSTKLEDSAMYFCASSQDSNQPQHFGDGTRLSIL.

The rearrangement joins TRBV5-1 to TRBJ1-1; tentative D call: TRBD1 (5 bases). Trimming pared 4 bases from V and 2 bases from J, leaving 12 bases between. Germline assignment: CDR1 SGHRS and CDR2 YFSETQ. This CDR3 has 14 amino acids. The CDR3 DNA reads TGCGCCAGCAGCCTCCACGGACAAAACACTGAAGCTTTCTTT. Protein: CASSLHGQNTEAFF.

This sequence joins TRBV7-2 and TRBJ2-7, with no clear D. The CDR3 is 13 residues long. The V end lost 1 base, the J end lost 4 bases, and 8 bases lay between the germline ends. Germline CDR1 reads SGHTA; CDR2 reads FQGNSA. CDR3: CASSLERQYEQYV. CDR3 nucleotides: TGTGCCAGCAGCTTAGAACGACAATACGAGCAGTACGTC.

This chain links TRBV13 with TRBJ2-7; a weak D match, TRBD2 (5 bases). Trimming took 0 bases from V and 3 from J, leaving 9 bases between them. The CDR3 covers 14 residues. The germline V gene encodes CDR1 PRHDT and CDR2 FYEKMQ (reference sequence). The CDR3 DNA reads TGTGCCAGCAGCTTAGGGAGGGTTCACTACGAGCAGTACTTC. Translated: CASSLGRVHYEQYF.

The rearrangement joins TRBV12-3 or TRBV12-4 to TRBJ2-3; D ambiguous. Trimming removed 6 bases at V and 1 base at J, with 8 bases between. The CDR3 is 13 amino acids. CDR3 sequence (DNA): TGTGCCAGCAGACCGACGGGCACAGATACGCAGTATTTT. Amino acid sequence: CASRPTGTDTQYF.

In this sample, this clone turned up once. This chain connects TRBV7-8 to TRBJ2-3; 10 nucleotides align to TRBD1. With 5 bases clipped from V and 14 bases from J, the junction kept 7 bases outside the gene matches. CDR3 length: 12 residues. Germline CDR1 reads SGHVS; CDR2 reads FQNEAQ. Written as DNA, the CDR3 is TGTGCCAGCAGCCACGACAGGGGGCGGGCGTATTTT. Its translation is CASSHDRGRAYF.

This chain connects TRBV5-1 to TRBJ1-3; D remains ambiguous. V lost 0 bases and J 0 bases, leaving 4 bases between the germline ends. This CDR3 region has 14 residues. From germline, CDR1 is SGHRS and CDR2 YFSETQ. This CDR3 is CASSLEFSGNTIYF. CDR3 sequence (DNA): TGCGCCAGCAGCTTGGAATTCTCTGGAAACACCATATATTTT.

The chain is built from TRBV19 and TRBJ1-1; tentative D call: TRBD1 (5 bases). Trimming pared 7 bases from V and 6 bases from J, leaving 9 bases between. This CDR3 has 11 amino acids. Looked up from germline, CDR1 is LNHDA and CDR2 is SQIVND (reference sequence). CDR3 residues: CASKAGPEAFF. CDR3 nucleotide sequence: TGTGCCAGTAAGGCGGGGCCTGAAGCTTTCTTT. Full variable domain (rest looked up from reference TRBV19 and TRBJ1-1): DGGITQSPKYLFRKEGQNVTLSCEQNLNHDAMYWYRQDPGQGLRLIYYSQIVNDFQKGDIAEGYSVSREKKESFPLTVTSAQKNPTAFYLCASKAGPEAFFGQGTRLTVV.

The CDR3 region is CATSRGSAGTGEQFF. DNA of the CDR3: TGTGCCACCAGCAGAGGATCTGCGGGGACAGGTGAGCAGTTCTTC. The chain employs TRBV15 and TRBJ2-1, with 8 bases aligning to TRBD1. The V and J ends lost 1 base and 9 bases, in that order; junction bases with no gene match: 8. Germline CDR1 reads LNHNV; CDR2 reads YYDKDF (reference sequence). CDR3 length: 15 residues.

The J gene is TRBJ2-3, the V gene TRBV5-5; D not certain. Germline V lookup: CDR1 SGHKS, CDR2 YYEKEE (reference sequence). With 1 base removed from V and 2 bases from J, the gap between germline ends came to 14 bases. The CDR3 is 16 amino acids. This CDR3 reads CASSLLTGRTTDTQYF. The CDR3 coding sequence is TGTGCCAGCAGCTTGTTAACGGGCCGGACCACAGATACGCAGTATTTT.

As to this clone: Other DNA variants within this sample encode the same CDR3. The J gene is TRBJ1-2, the V gene TRBV5-1; 9 bases fit TRBD1. Per the germline V gene, CDR1 is SGHRS and CDR2 is YFSETQ. The CDR3 runs to 14 residues. Germline trimming cut 4 bases from V and 4 bases from J; bases unmatched to any gene: 5. Here the CDR3 DNA reads TGCGCCAGCAGCCTGGGACAGGGCGGCTATGGCTACACCTTC. Residues: CASSLGQGGYGYTF. Variable domain in full (rest from reference TRBV5-1 and TRBJ1-2): KAGVTQTPRYLIKTRGQQVTLSCSPISGHRSVSWYQQTPGQGLQFLFEYFSETQRNKGNFPGRFSGRQFSNSRSEMNVSTLELGDSALYLCASSLGQGGYGYTFGSGTRLTVV.

This rearrangement joins TRBV5-5 to TRBJ1-5; maybe TRBD1 (6 bases). This CDR3 spans 14 amino acids. CDR1 is SGHKS, CDR2 YYEKEE, per germline (reference sequence). The ends were cut back, 2 bases at V and 5 bases at J, with 11 bases in the middle. The CDR3 nucleotides are TGTGCCAGCAGCTTATCACAGGGCTATCAGCCCCAGCATTTT. This translates into CASSLSQGYQPQHF.

The chain joins TRBV7-2 to TRBJ2-5, with a tentative D call TRBD2 (5 bases). Germline-derived CDR1 and CDR2 are SGHTA and FQGNSA. The CDR3 contains 14 residues. V lost 7 bases to trimming and J lost 5 bases, with 17 bases between them. CDR3 sequence: CASILKGVGETQYF. The DNA for the CDR3 is TGTGCCAGCATCCTCAAGGGAGTAGGCGAGACCCAGTACTTC.

This rearrangement joins TRBV2 to TRBJ1-2; 7 bases agree with TRBD1. This CDR3 contains 13 residues. In germline, CDR1 is SNHLY, CDR2 FYNNEI. V lost 4 bases to trimming and J lost 6 bases; unmatched junction nucleotides: 5. In DNA, the CDR3 is TGTGCCAGCAGTGTATCAGGGGGTGATGGCTACACCTTC. Its protein product is CASSVSGGDGYTF.